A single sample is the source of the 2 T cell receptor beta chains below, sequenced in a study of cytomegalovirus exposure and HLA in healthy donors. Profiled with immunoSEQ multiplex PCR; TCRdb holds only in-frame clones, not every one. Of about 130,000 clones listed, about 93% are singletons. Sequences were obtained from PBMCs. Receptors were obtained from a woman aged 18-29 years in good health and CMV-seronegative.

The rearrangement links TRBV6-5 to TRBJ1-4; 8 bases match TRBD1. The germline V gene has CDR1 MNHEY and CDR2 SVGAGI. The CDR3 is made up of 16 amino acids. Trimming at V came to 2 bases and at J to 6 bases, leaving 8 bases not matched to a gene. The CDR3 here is CASSYTHRGSDEKLFF. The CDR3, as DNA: TGTGCCAGCAGTTACACACACAGGGGGTCCGATGAAAAACTGTTTTTT.

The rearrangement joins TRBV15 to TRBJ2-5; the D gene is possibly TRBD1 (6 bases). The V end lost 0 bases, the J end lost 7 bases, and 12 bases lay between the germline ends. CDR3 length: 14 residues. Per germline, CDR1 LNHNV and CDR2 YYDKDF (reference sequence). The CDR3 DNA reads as TGTGCCACCAGCAGAGATTTAACCAGGGGGACCCAGTACTTC. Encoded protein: CATSRDLTRGTQYF.